Given below is one TCR beta chain in context. The data are from a study of cytomegalovirus exposure and HLA in healthy donors. J lost 6 bases, V lost 5 bases, and 3 bases had no gene match. Germline lookup yields CDR1 SQVTM and CDR2 ANQGSEA. CDR3 length: 14 amino acids. Researchers ran the PCR with 60 Vbeta and 13 Jbeta primers. Produced via immunoSEQ multiplex PCR; TCRdb's table is partial and in-frame only. The sample holds roughly 150,000 clones, less than 65% seen once. This TCR derives from a woman aged 25 to 39 in good health and CMV-seropositive. Source material: PBMCs. This chain joins TRBV29-1 and TRBJ2-1; 14 nucleotides agree with TRBD2. The CDR3 loop reads CSVSGLAGGNEQFF. The CDR3 DNA reads TGCAGCGTTTCTGGACTAGCGGGAGGCAATGAGCAGTTCTTC.